The 32 T cell receptor beta chains below were found in one sample sequenced in a study of T-cell memory formation after mild COVID-19. TCRdb passed the 5' RACE reads through MiXCR, listing each CDR3 protein once. The sample shows some 210,000 distinct CDR3 sequences, approximately 10% of them seen only once. Sequences were obtained from PBMCs or a T cell subset sorted from them (not recorded which). The origin of the receptors is a man younger than 35 who had mild COVID-19 (a few samples of this study predate the infection). Cell type and time point are not known.

This clonotype has more than one count but fewer than ten. This CDR3 reads CASSHPLGGRTGELFF. Here the CDR3 DNA reads TGTGCCAGCAGCCACCCTCTGGGGGGCCGCACCGGGGAGCTGTTTTTT. This chain joins TRBV11-2 and TRBJ2-2, with D possibly being TRBD1 or TRBD2 (6 bases each). The CDR3 has 16 amino acids. Trimming stripped 5 bases from V and 4 bases from J, with 17 bases between. Germline V CDR1 and CDR2: SGHAT, FQNNGV.

CDR3 coding DNA: TGTGCCAGCAGCCTCAACCAGGGACAGATCTACAATGAGCAGTTCTTC. It encodes CASSLNQGQIYNEQFF. The V call is TRBV7-2, the J call TRBJ2-1; TRBD1 matches at 7 bases. CDR1 is SGHTA, CDR2 FQGNSA, per germline. The CDR3 runs to 16 residues. V shed 5 bases and J 3 bases; nucleotides not matched to a gene: 10. Using reference TRBV7-2 and TRBJ2-1 for the parts outside the CDR3, the full variable domain is GAGVSQSPSNKVTEKGKDVELRCDPISGHTALYWYRQSLGQGLEFLIYFQGNSAPDKSGLPSDRFSAERTGGSVSTLTIQRTQQEDSAVYLCASSLNQGQIYNEQFFGPGTRLTVL.

This clonotype was detected a few times. This chain connects TRBV20-1 to TRBJ2-5; TRBD1 matches at 7 bases. The CDR3 has 14 residues. The J segment lost 4 bases and the V segment lost 2 bases, leaving 7 bases of the junction unmatched. Germline V gene sequence: CDR1 DFQATT, CDR2 SNEGSKA (reference sequence). CDR3 sequence: CSARTDRSPETQYF. In DNA, the CDR3 is TGCAGTGCTAGAACGGACAGGTCCCCAGAGACCCAGTACTTC.

The table lists this clonotype with a few counts. The rearrangement joins TRBV6-5 to TRBJ1-6, with D perhaps TRBD1 (5 bases). The length of the CDR3 is 14 residues. The V end lost 2 bases, the J end lost 7 bases, and 9 bases lay between the germline ends. Germline V gene lookup returns CDR1 MNHEY and CDR2 SVGAGI. The CDR3 DNA reads as TGTGCCAGCAGTTACCTAGGGGAGAATTCACCCCTCCACTTT. It is translated as CASSYLGENSPLHF.

This chain joins TRBV6-2 or TRBV6-3 and TRBJ2-3, with D unclear. The germline gives CDR1 MNHEY, CDR2 SVGEGT. The CDR3 loop spans 14 amino acids. The V gene lost 2 bases and the J gene lost 6 bases, with 12 bases spanning the gap. CDR3 region: CASSYLKTWDTQYF. DNA for the CDR3: TGTGCCAGCAGTTACCTCAAGACTTGGGATACGCAGTATTTT.

The chain carries TRBV20-1 and TRBJ2-3; 9 bases line up with TRBD2. Germline CDR1 is DFQATT and CDR2 is SNEGSKA (reference sequence). CDR3 length: 15 residues. Trimming at V came to 5 bases and at J to 1 base, leaving 7 bases not matched to a gene. CDR3 DNA sequence: TGCAGTGCTGGAGCTGGCGGGGGGGGCACAGATACGCAGTATTTT. This encodes CSAGAGGGGTDTQYF.

This clonotype was detected a few times. The chain combines TRBV5-1 with TRBJ1-2; perhaps TRBD1 as D (5 bases). The germline V gene has CDR1 SGHRS and CDR2 YFSETQ. Trimming took 4 bases from V and 9 from J, leaving 19 bases between them. The CDR3 loop spans 14 amino acids. The CDR3 DNA is TGCGCCAGCAGCCCTGATGATCCCCCGGGACGCTACACCTTC. This gives the protein CASSPDDPPGRYTF.

This clonotype has a count of ten or more. V is TRBV7-9 and J is TRBJ2-7, with 9 bases identical to TRBD1. Per the germline V gene, CDR1 is SEHNR and CDR2 is FQNEAQ (reference sequence). This CDR3 is 13 amino acids long. V shed 3 bases and J 6 bases; nucleotides not matched to a gene: 3. The CDR3 loop is CASSLGQGGEQYF. CDR3 bases: TGTGCCAGCAGCTTGGGACAGGGAGGCGAGCAGTACTTC. Supplemented by reference TRBV7-9 and TRBJ2-7, the full variable domain reads DTGVSQNPRHKITKRGQNVTFRCDPISEHNRLYWYRQTLGQGPEFLTYFQNEAQLEKSRLLSDRFSAERPKGSFSTLEIQRTEQGDSAMYLCASSLGQGGEQYFGPGTRLTVT.

This clonotype was seen a few times. V usage is TRBV29-1 and J usage is TRBJ2-2, with D possibly being TRBD1 (6 bases). CDR1 is SQVTM, CDR2 ANQGSEA, per germline. This CDR3 is built from 14 residues. Trimming left V 4 bases short and J 6 bases short, with 15 bases between. CDR3: CSVVDSGVPGELFF. In nucleotides, the CDR3 is TGCAGCGTTGTAGATTCAGGGGTACCCGGGGAGCTGTTTTTT.

This clonotype has at least ten counts. This chain links TRBV7-2 with TRBJ2-3; TRBD2 agrees at 7 bases. With V trimmed by 6 bases and J by 6 bases, 6 bases remained unmatched. The germline V gene encodes CDR1 SGHTA and CDR2 FQGNSA. The CDR3 covers 13 residues. For the CDR3, the DNA is TGTGCCAGCAGTACGGGCGGGGGTGATACGCAGTATTTT. The encoded protein is CASSTGGGDTQYF.

This clonotype has more than one count but fewer than ten. V is TRBV6-5 and J is TRBJ2-3; TRBD2 aligns across 10 bases. There are 16 residues in the CDR3. Germline CDR1 and CDR2: MNHEY and SVGAGI. After removal of 5 bases from V and 7 bases from J, the junction contained 12 bases not matched to a gene. CDR3: CASSPRASGGSNTQYF. Written as DNA, the CDR3 is TGTGCCAGCAGTCCCCGCGCTAGCGGGGGATCGAATACGCAGTATTTT.

This clonotype was seen only a few times. The chain links TRBV4-2 to TRBJ2-1, with 13 nucleotides matching TRBD2. CDR1 is LGHNA, CDR2 YNFKEQ, per germline. V dropped 5 bases and J dropped 6; count of bases not matched to a gene: 7. This CDR3 has 16 residues. The CDR3 DNA sequence: TGTGCCAGCAGCAAGACTAGCGGGGGGTCTGGCAATGAGCAGTTCTTC. This codes for CASSKTSGGSGNEQFF.

This clonotype came up a few times. This chain connects TRBV5-1 to TRBJ2-1; TRBD2 aligns across 8 bases. The germline V gene has CDR1 SGHRS and CDR2 YFSETQ. The V gene end was trimmed by 1 base and the J gene end by 6 bases; junction bases not matched to a gene: 6. The length of the CDR3 is 15 residues. The CDR3 loop reads CASSLKRGTLNEQFF. The CDR3 DNA reads TGCGCCAGCAGCTTGAAGCGGGGGACCCTCAATGAGCAGTTCTTC.

The V and J genes are TRBV12-3 or TRBV12-4 and TRBJ1-5, with D unclear. This CDR3 is 14 amino acids long. With 5 bases removed from V and 0 bases from J, the gap between germline ends came to 8 bases. CDR3 amino acids: CASSLPYSNQPQHF. The CDR3, as DNA: TGTGCCAGCAGTCTCCCCTATAGCAATCAGCCCCAGCATTTT.

The V call is TRBV28, the J call TRBJ2-1, with 7 bases matching TRBD2. The V gene end was trimmed by 6 bases and the J gene end by 2 bases; junction bases not matched to a gene: 7. There are 15 residues in the CDR3. Per germline, CDR1 MDHEN and CDR2 SYDVKM. CDR3 DNA: TGTGCCAGCAGAATGGGGGGGGTTACCTACAATGAGCAGTTCTTC. It is translated as CASRMGGVTYNEQFF.

This clonotype was recorded at least ten times. This chain links TRBV2 with TRBJ2-1; TRBD2 agrees at 10 bases. CDR3 length: 17 amino acids. The V gene end was trimmed by 6 bases and the J gene end by 5 bases; junction bases not matched to a gene: 13. Germline V gene lookup returns CDR1 SNHLY and CDR2 FYNNEI. CDR3 coding DNA: TGTGCCAGCAGCCAGCGAGTAGCGGGGGGTAAAGACAATGAGCAGTTCTTC. Amino acid sequence: CASSQRVAGGKDNEQFF. Full variable domain (rest looked up from reference TRBV2 and TRBJ2-1): EPEVTQTPSHQVTQMGQEVILRCVPISNHLYFYWYRQILGQKVEFLVSFYNNEISEKSEIFDDQFSVERPDGSNFTLKIRSTKLEDSAMYFCASSQRVAGGKDNEQFFGPGTRLTVL.

This clonotype turned up a few times. The rearrangement uses TRBV4-2 and TRBJ2-7, with D tentatively TRBD2 (5 bases). Germline CDR1 is LGHNA and CDR2 is YNFKEQ. V lost 4 bases and J lost 2, with 12 bases in between. CDR3 length: 14 residues. CDR3 amino acids: CASSRAGEPYEQYF. The CDR3 DNA reads as TGTGCCAGCAGCCGAGCCGGGGAACCCTACGAGCAGTACTTC.

This chain joins TRBV7-9 and TRBJ2-1; 13 bases fit TRBD2. V lost 4 bases to trimming and J lost 9 bases; unmatched junction nucleotides: 9. This CDR3 has 16 residues. The germline gives CDR1 SEHNR, CDR2 FQNEAQ (reference sequence). The CDR3: CASSSRTSGGLGEQFF. The CDR3 nucleotides read TGTGCCAGCAGCTCCAGGACTAGCGGGGGTCTCGGTGAGCAGTTCTTC.

This clonotype was seen many times. The chain links TRBV7-2 to TRBJ2-1; 12 bases fit TRBD2. The J segment lost 5 bases and the V segment lost 2 bases, leaving 7 bases of the junction unmatched. Germline V lookup: CDR1 SGHTA, CDR2 FQGNSA. CDR3 length: 17 amino acids. CDR3 loop: CASSLMPSGGAHNEQFF. Here the CDR3 DNA reads TGTGCCAGCAGCTTAATGCCTAGCGGGGGGGCTCACAATGAGCAGTTCTTC.

CDR3 in amino acids: CASSYWGTQYF. CDR3 DNA: TGTGCCAGCAGTTATTGGGGGACCCAGTACTTC. This sequence joins TRBV6-2 or TRBV6-3 and TRBJ2-5; the D is unclear. CDR1 and CDR2 (germline): MNHEY, SVGEGT. The CDR3 has 11 residues. Deletions cut 3 bases from V and 7 bases from J, with 6 bases between.

This rearrangement joins TRBV10-3 to TRBJ1-1, with 9 bases matching TRBD1. The CDR3 is 13 residues long. J was trimmed by 14 bases and V by 3 bases; bases with no gene match: 10. Germline-derived CDR1 and CDR2 are ENHRY and SYGVKD. As DNA, the CDR3 is TGTGCCATCAGTGATCCCGGGACAGGGCAAGGCTTCTTT. It codes for CAISDPGTGQGFF.

The gene calls are TRBV6-5 and TRBJ2-2; D ambiguous. Germline V gives CDR1 MNHEY, CDR2 SVGAGI. Trimming shortened V by 0 bases and J by 6 bases, and 11 bases separated the two germline ends. This CDR3 region has 15 residues. The DNA of the CDR3 is TGTGCCAGCAGTTACTCAACCGGCCAGTCCGGGGAGCTGTTTTTT. Its protein is CASSYSTGQSGELFF.

This clonotype was recorded many times. The V and J genes are TRBV5-1 and TRBJ2-1; D might be TRBD1 or TRBD2, each matching 5 bases. Germline V gene lookup returns CDR1 SGHRS and CDR2 YFSETQ. The germline V and J ends were trimmed by 4 bases and 4 bases, with 12 bases remaining between them. The CDR3 runs 14 residues. The CDR3 sequence is CASSPGTVYNEQFF. The CDR3 bases are TGCGCCAGCAGCCCAGGGACCGTATACAATGAGCAGTTCTTC.

The rearrangement links TRBV12-3 or TRBV12-4 to TRBJ1-6; tentatively, D is TRBD1 (5 bases). The CDR3 totals 12 residues. V was pared by 4 bases and J by 14 bases, with 12 bases between. The CDR3 region is CASSSGLVALHF. CDR3 DNA: TGTGCCAGCAGTTCAGGGTTGGTGGCCCTCCACTTT.

This clonotype was recorded many times. The V call is TRBV20-1, the J call TRBJ2-3; possibly TRBD1 for D (6 bases). This CDR3 region has 15 residues. V gave up 6 bases and J gave up 3 bases, with 19 bases separating them. Per the germline V gene, CDR1 is DFQATT and CDR2 is SNEGSKA (reference sequence). CDR3 DNA sequence: TGCAGTGCCCCCACGGGCACAGGGCGGACAGATACGCAGTATTTT. Protein product: CSAPTGTGRTDTQYF.

J is TRBJ2-7 and V is TRBV7-2; D uncertain. This CDR3 is 14 amino acids long. In germline, CDR1 is SGHTA, CDR2 FQGNSA. Trimming took off 6 bases at V and 2 bases at J, with 14 bases between the two ends. Written as DNA, the CDR3 is TGTGCCAGCAGGAATCCCTTTGGGACCTACGAGCAGTACTTC. This sequence encodes CASRNPFGTYEQYF.

This sequence joins TRBV7-9 and TRBJ2-2; D is possibly TRBD1 (5 bases). V lost 1 base, J lost 6 bases, and 9 bases lay in between. Germline values: CDR1 SEHNR, CDR2 FQNEAQ (reference sequence). The CDR3 covers 14 residues. Here the CDR3 reads CASSLDRRSGELFF. In nucleotides, the CDR3 is TGTGCCAGCAGCTTAGACAGGCGATCCGGGGAGCTGTTTTTT.

This chain connects TRBV5-1 to TRBJ2-2; tentative D call: TRBD1 (5 bases). The CDR3 has 16 amino acids. The germline V and J ends were trimmed by 1 base and 6 bases, with 16 bases remaining between them. The V gene's germline CDR1 is SGHRS and CDR2 YFSETQ. The CDR3 is CASSLNRDSVPGELFF. The CDR3 DNA sequence: TGCGCCAGCAGCTTGAACCGTGACAGTGTCCCCGGGGAGCTGTTTTTT. Using reference TRBV5-1 and TRBJ2-2 for the parts outside the CDR3, the full variable domain is KAGVTQTPRYLIKTRGQQVTLSCSPISGHRSVSWYQQTPGQGLQFLFEYFSETQRNKGNFPGRFSGRQFSNSRSEMNVSTLELGDSALYLCASSLNRDSVPGELFFGEGSRLTVL.

This clonotype was detected many times. This chain connects TRBV3-1 to TRBJ1-1; D gene uncertain. Deletions cut 9 bases from V and 3 bases from J, with 20 bases between. Germline CDR1 LGHDT, CDR2 YNNKEL (reference sequence). This CDR3 has 15 amino acids. The CDR3 reads CASTRTSWGDTEAFF. As DNA, the CDR3 is TGTGCCAGTACCCGAACGTCGTGGGGAGACACTGAAGCTTTCTTT.

J is TRBJ2-5 and V is TRBV20-1, with TRBD1 as a possible D gene (6 bases). Germline CDR1 and CDR2: DFQATT and SNEGSKA (reference sequence). The CDR3 extends over 14 amino acids. V dropped 1 base and J dropped 4 bases, with 13 bases sitting between them. Here the CDR3 DNA reads TGCAGTGCTAGAGCCACCACAGGGACAGAGACCCAGTACTTC. Residues: CSARATTGTETQYF.

This clonotype was counted between two and nine times. V is TRBV18 and J is TRBJ2-3; D remains ambiguous. The germline V and J ends were trimmed by 0 bases and 5 bases, with 6 bases remaining between them. Per germline, CDR1 KGHSH and CDR2 LQKENI. The CDR3 extends over 13 amino acids. The CDR3 sequence is CASSPPLLDTQYF. The CDR3 DNA follows: TGTGCCAGCTCACCACCGCTCTTAGATACGCAGTATTTT.

This chain joins TRBV7-2 and TRBJ2-5; weak D call: TRBD2 (6 bases). Germline CDR1 and CDR2: SGHTA and FQGNSA. There are 13 residues in the CDR3. Trimming removed 7 bases at V and 5 bases at J, with 14 bases between. This CDR3 reads CASTPPGRETQYF. CDR3 nucleotide sequence: TGTGCCAGCACCCCCCCGGGGAGGGAGACCCAGTACTTC.